The clone carrying this T cell receptor (beta chain) occurred a few times. Its target is unknown. This sample was included in a study of response to subunit inactivated influenza vaccine. The CDR3 spans 14 residues. J lost 2 bases, V lost 5 bases, and 6 bases had no gene match. Germline V gene lookup returns CDR1 SGHTA and CDR2 FQGNSA. Each CDR3 protein is one row after TCRdb ran MiXCR on the RT-PCR reads. The profile shows roughly 190,000 distinct CDR3 sequences, approximately 15% of them singletons. The study's findings and limits: Authors suggested each seasonal influenza vaccination recruits few new T cells.

The receptor was derived from a man between 50 and 59 years old who received an inactivated influenza vaccine. The chain recombines TRBV7-2 with TRBJ2-7; 7 nucleotides align to TRBD1. The material sequenced was CD8+ T cells sorted from PBMCs, taken approximately 5 days after vaccination. CDR3 region: CASSNGQATYEQYF. The CDR3 bases are TGTGCCAGCAGCAACGGACAGGCAACCTACGAGCAGTACTTC.